Each of the 2 T cell receptor beta chains below was sequenced from the same sample in a study of blood T cell repertoires in COVID-19 (TCRdb year 2020). The library came from the immunoSEQ multiplex PCR assay. TCRdb took this table from immuneACCESS and kept in-frame rearrangements with V and J called. Such tables lack part of the clones; where checked against another copy, unresolved V genes explain under half of the gap, and the rest is unexplained. The sample table contains about 180,000 clones; only one count was recorded for roughly 86% of them. Under 3.5% of the sample lies in the top ten. Sequences were obtained from peripheral blood. These receptors originate from a woman aged 30 to 39 with active or convalescent COVID-19.

The chain links TRBV5-1 to TRBJ1-3; possibly TRBD1 for D (5 bases). Germline V gene data show CDR1 as SGHRS and CDR2 as YFSETQ. V was shortened by 0 bases and J by 2 bases, with 18 bases between the two germline ends. CDR3 length equals 18 residues. The CDR3 sequence: CASSLANTGAPTGNTIYF. CDR3 bases: TGCGCCAGCAGCTTGGCCAATACTGGGGCGCCGACTGGAAACACCATATATTTT.

This clone was seen only once. The V gene is TRBV7-6, the J gene TRBJ2-7; 7 bases map to TRBD1. CDR3 size: 15 residues. Germline CDR1 SGHVS, CDR2 FNYEAQ. V shed 0 bases and J 3 bases; nucleotides not matched to a gene: 5. The CDR3 region has the DNA TGTGCCAGCAGCTTAGCGCAGGGACAGAGCTACGAGCAGTACTTC. This codes for CASSLAQGQSYEQYF.